This passage covers 20 T cell receptor beta chains from one sample sequenced in a study of blood T cell repertoires in COVID-19. Data came from immunoSEQ multiplex PCR; TCRdb stores just in-frame clones and leaves some out. The sample shows roughly 130,000 clones, roughly nine tenths of them seen only once. Sequencing input: peripheral blood. The receptors come from a man between 60 and 70 years old with COVID-19, enrolled during active disease.

The gene calls are TRBV2 and TRBJ2-1; 7 bases are shared with TRBD2. Germline V gene data show CDR1 as SNHLY and CDR2 as FYNNEI. V shed 6 bases, J shed 2 bases, and the junction held 7 bases outside the gene matches. CDR3 length equals 15 residues. CDR3 protein: CASREPGLPYNEQFF. The DNA for the CDR3 is TGTGCCAGCAGGGAGCCGGGACTACCCTACAATGAGCAGTTCTTC.

This clone was counted only a few times. This sequence joins TRBV27 and TRBJ2-7; no definite D call. V was cut by 6 bases and J by 4 bases, with 16 bases left in between. CDR1 and CDR2 from the germline V gene are MNHEY and SMNVEV (reference sequence). This CDR3 is built from 14 residues. The chain's CDR3 is CASRAIDTAYEQYF. As DNA, the CDR3 is TGTGCCAGCAGGGCAATTGACACGGCGTACGAGCAGTACTTC.

The chain links TRBV10-3 to TRBJ1-1; TRBD1 might be the D (5 bases). The germline CDR1 and CDR2 sequences are ENHRY and SYGVKD. The germline V and J ends were trimmed by 3 bases and 4 bases, with 15 bases remaining between them. CDR3 length: 15 amino acids. The CDR3 region has the DNA TGTGCCATCAGTGACCCCGGGGGGGAGAGCACTGAAGCTTTCTTT. Its translation is CAISDPGGESTEAFF.

The gene calls are TRBV18 and TRBJ1-2, with TRBD1 matching 7 bases. The trim removed 1 base at V and 8 bases at J, leaving 10 bases unmatched. Germline CDR1 is KGHSH and CDR2 is LQKENI. The length of the CDR3 is 15 residues. Here the CDR3 reads CASSPLSDRRRGYTF. The CDR3 bases are TGTGCCAGCTCACCACTCTCGGACAGGAGGCGCGGCTACACCTTC. The variable domain in full, completed from reference TRBV18 and TRBJ1-2, reads NAGVMQNPRHLVRRRGQEARLRCSPMKGHSHVYWYRQLPEEGLKFMVYLQKENIIDESGMPKERFSAEFPKEGPSILRIQQVVRGDSAAYFCASSPLSDRRRGYTFGSGTRLTVV.

The chain joins TRBV5-8 to TRBJ2-5; D possibly corresponds to TRBD2 (5 bases). CDR3 length: 17 amino acids. Germline V gene lookup returns CDR1 SGHTS and CDR2 YDEGEE. Between the trimmed V and J ends, which lost 3 bases and 2 bases, there was a span of 20 bases. The CDR3 loop is CASSSLSDAGWQETQYF. CDR3 nucleotides: TGTGCCAGCAGCTCACTTAGCGACGCCGGGTGGCAAGAGACCCAGTACTTC.

This chain connects TRBV7-2 to TRBJ2-7; 10 positions agree with TRBD2. The CDR3 is 16 residues long. Germline CDR1 reads SGHTA; CDR2 reads FQGNSA. Trimming removed 5 bases from V and 0 bases from J; junction bases left unmatched: 7. Written as DNA, the CDR3 is TGTGCCAGCAGCCCGCAGGCTAGCGGGAGCTCCTACGAGCAGTACTTC. It yields the protein CASSPQASGSSYEQYF.

The rearrangement joins TRBV10-1 to TRBJ1-2, with 7 bases identical to TRBD1. The CDR3 spans 13 residues. Germline trimming cut 5 bases from V and 2 bases from J; bases unmatched to any gene: 2. CDR1 is WNHNN and CDR2 is SYGVQD in the germline V gene (reference sequence). CDR3 nucleotides: TGCGCCAGCAGTTCGGGACAGAACTATGGCTACACCTTC. Its protein is CASSSGQNYGYTF.

The chain has TRBV11-2 and TRBJ1-1; TRBD1 agrees at 7 bases. The CDR3 runs to 13 residues. Germline V gives CDR1 SGHAT, CDR2 FQNNGV. Trimming took 6 bases from V and 5 from J; bases not matched to a gene: 6. CDR3: CASRGRGRTEAFF. In DNA form, the CDR3 reads TGTGCCAGCAGAGGAAGGGGGCGAACTGAAGCTTTCTTT.

In nucleotides, the CDR3 is TGTGCCAGCAGCCCGGGGTCGGGGGATAATGAAAAACTGTTTTTT. This codes for CASSPGSGDNEKLFF. The V call is TRBV5-5, the J call TRBJ1-4; maybe TRBD1 (5 bases). The V gene lost 4 bases and the J gene lost 4 bases, with 14 bases spanning the gap. The CDR3 extends over 15 amino acids. Germline loops: CDR1 SGHKS, CDR2 YYEKEE (reference sequence).

The chain recombines TRBV4-1 with TRBJ2-7, with unresolved D. The V gene's germline CDR1 is MGHRA and CDR2 YSYEKL. V lost 1 base to trimming and J lost 5 bases, with 15 bases between them. This CDR3 comprises 15 residues. The CDR3 nucleotides read TGCGCCAGCAGCCAAGTAATGTCCAGGTCTGACGAGCAGTACTTC. Its protein is CASSQVMSRSDEQYF.

This sequence joins TRBV24-1 and TRBJ2-1; 12 nucleotides line up with TRBD1. With V trimmed by 6 bases and J by 4 bases, 18 bases remained unmatched. CDR3 length: 20 amino acids. Germline V gene data show CDR1 as KGHDR and CDR2 as SFDVKD. CDR3 residues: CATSFPGQGASGMGYNEQFF. The DNA of the CDR3 is TGTGCCACCAGTTTTCCGGGACAGGGGGCTAGCGGGATGGGGTACAATGAGCAGTTCTTC.

This chain joins TRBV7-9 and TRBJ2-3; no clear D gene. Deletions cut 5 bases from V and 1 base from J, with 10 bases between. The CDR3 totals 14 residues. Germline V lookup: CDR1 SEHNR, CDR2 FQNEAQ (reference sequence). The CDR3 protein is CASSHRSGTDTQYF. Here the CDR3 DNA reads TGTGCCAGCAGCCATCGATCGGGCACAGATACGCAGTATTTT.

The rearrangement uses TRBV7-3 and TRBJ2-1; tentative D call: TRBD2 (6 bases). The V gene's germline CDR1 is SGHTA and CDR2 FQGTGA. The V gene lost 5 bases and the J gene lost 6 bases, with 11 bases spanning the gap. CDR3 size: 13 residues. The CDR3 DNA reads TGTGCCAGCAGCCCCCCGGGGGTCAATGAGCAGTTCTTC. It translates to CASSPPGVNEQFF.

This clone was counted between two and nine times. J is TRBJ2-5 and V is TRBV6-5; 11 bases agree with TRBD1. The CDR3 runs 16 residues. V lost 0 bases, J lost 2 bases, and 2 bases stayed unmatched. CDR1 is MNHEY and CDR2 is SVGAGI in the germline V gene. CDR3 in amino acids: CASSYSGTGGQETQYF. The CDR3, as DNA: TGTGCCAGCAGTTACTCTGGGACAGGGGGACAAGAGACCCAGTACTTC.

This clone was recorded a few times. The V and J genes are TRBV18 and TRBJ2-7; D ambiguous. CDR1 KGHSH and CDR2 LQKENI come from the germline V gene. Between the trimmed V and J ends, which lost 3 bases and 0 bases, there was a span of 15 bases. This CDR3 is 16 amino acids long. The CDR3, as DNA: TGTGCCAGCTCACCGGTAGGAGAATGGAGCTCCTACGAGCAGTACTTC. Its translation: CASSPVGEWSSYEQYF. The whole variable domain, filled in from reference TRBV18 and TRBJ2-7, reads NAGVMQNPRHLVRRRGQEARLRCSPMKGHSHVYWYRQLPEEGLKFMVYLQKENIIDESGMPKERFSAEFPKEGPSILRIQQVVRGDSAAYFCASSPVGEWSSYEQYFGPGTRLTVT.

This clone was counted at least ten times. Other DNA sequences in the same sample also yield this CDR3. This chain joins TRBV7-9 and TRBJ2-2; possible D gene TRBD1, 6 bases. The CDR3 is 17 amino acids. Trimming left V 0 bases short and J 0 bases short, with 11 bases between. CDR1 SEHNR and CDR2 FQNEAQ come from the germline V gene (reference sequence). CDR3 amino acids: CASSLASQGTNTGELFF. For the CDR3, the DNA is TGTGCCAGCAGCTTAGCGTCCCAGGGGACGAACACCGGGGAGCTGTTTTTT.

V is TRBV7-2 and J is TRBJ2-1; D possibly corresponds to TRBD2 (5 bases). The ends were cut back, 0 bases at V and 8 bases at J, with 8 bases in the middle. Germline lookup yields CDR1 SGHTA and CDR2 FQGNSA. This CDR3 contains 13 residues. The CDR3 coding sequence is TGTGCCAGCAGCTTAGCGAGGGAAGATGAGCAGTTCTTC. Translating gives CASSLAREDEQFF.

The V and J genes are TRBV10-3 and TRBJ2-1; D is possibly TRBD2 (5 bases). Germline CDR1 is ENHRY and CDR2 is SYGVKD. CDR3 length equals 15 residues. With 11 bases removed from V and 0 bases from J, the gap between germline ends came to 17 bases. This CDR3 reads CAASRATNSYNEQFF. The CDR3, as DNA: TGTGCCGCATCGCGGGCTACCAACTCCTACAATGAGCAGTTCTTC.

The chain is built from TRBV5-4 and TRBJ1-5, with unresolved D. Trimming stripped 0 bases from V and 5 bases from J, with 3 bases between. The CDR3 loop spans 12 amino acids. Germline-derived CDR1 and CDR2 are SGHNT and YYREEE (reference sequence). CDR3 loop: CASSLVDQPQHF. The CDR3, as DNA: TGTGCCAGCAGCTTGGTCGATCAGCCCCAGCATTTT.

This clone was picked up one time. V is TRBV21-1 and J is TRBJ2-2; TRBD1 is the table's D call, not checked against the DNA. TRBV21-1 is termed a pseudogene. The CDR3 runs to 16 residues. The DNA of the CDR3 is TGTGCCAGCAGAGGGGACAGGGGACAGAACACCGGGGAGCTGTTTTTT. Encoded protein: CASRGDRGQNTGELFF.